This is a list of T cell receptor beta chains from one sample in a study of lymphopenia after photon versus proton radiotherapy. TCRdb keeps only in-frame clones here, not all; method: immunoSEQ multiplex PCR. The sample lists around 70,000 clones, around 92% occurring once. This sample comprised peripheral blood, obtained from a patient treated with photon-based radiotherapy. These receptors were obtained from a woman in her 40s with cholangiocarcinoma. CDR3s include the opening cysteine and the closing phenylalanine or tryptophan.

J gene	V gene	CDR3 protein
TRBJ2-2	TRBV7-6	CASSPEVLHTGELFF
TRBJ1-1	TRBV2	CASSGDRGRGTEAFF
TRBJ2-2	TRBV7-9	CASRGGTANTGELFF
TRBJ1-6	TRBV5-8	CASSLRGIYNSPLHF
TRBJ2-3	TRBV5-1	CASSLVHATGTQYF
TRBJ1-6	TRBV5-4	CASSFQGTNSPLHF
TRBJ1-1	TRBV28	CASSLLGLEAFF
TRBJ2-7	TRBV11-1	CASRTGARPYEQYF
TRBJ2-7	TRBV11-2	CASSLTKAKWDEQYF
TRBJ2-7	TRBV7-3	CASDSDNTLDEQYF
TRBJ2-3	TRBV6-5	CASSYSTSLGTDTQYF
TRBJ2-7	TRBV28	CASSLRPVSSYEQYF
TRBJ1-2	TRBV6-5	CASSDNYGYTF
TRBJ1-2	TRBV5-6	CASSSSTGVAYGYTF
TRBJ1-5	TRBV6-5	CASSSHYSNQPQHF